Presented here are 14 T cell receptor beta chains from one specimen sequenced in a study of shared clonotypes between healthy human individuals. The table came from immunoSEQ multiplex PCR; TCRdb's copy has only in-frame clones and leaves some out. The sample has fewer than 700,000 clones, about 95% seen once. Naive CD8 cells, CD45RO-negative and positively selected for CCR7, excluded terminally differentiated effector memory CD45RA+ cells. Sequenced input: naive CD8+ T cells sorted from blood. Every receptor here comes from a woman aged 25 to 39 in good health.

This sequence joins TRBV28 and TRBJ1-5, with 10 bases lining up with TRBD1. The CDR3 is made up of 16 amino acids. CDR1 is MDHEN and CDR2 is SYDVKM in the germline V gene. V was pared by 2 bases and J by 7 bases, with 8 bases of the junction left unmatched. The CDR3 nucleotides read TGTGCCAGCAGTTTAACGGGGACAGGGGTTCGACAGCCCCAGCATTTT. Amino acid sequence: CASSLTGTGVRQPQHF. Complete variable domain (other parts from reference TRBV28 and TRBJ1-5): DVKVTQSSRYLVKRTGEKVFLECVQDMDHENMFWYRQDPGLGLRLIYFSYDVKMKEKGDIPEGYSVSREKKERFSLILESASTNQTSMYLCASSLTGTGVRQPQHFGDGTRLSIL.

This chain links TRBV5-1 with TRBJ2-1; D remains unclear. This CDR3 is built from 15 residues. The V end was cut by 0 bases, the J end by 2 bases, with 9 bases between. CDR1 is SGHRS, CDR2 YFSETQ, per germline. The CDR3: CASSLEITTYNEQFF. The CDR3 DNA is TGCGCCAGCAGCTTGGAGATTACGACCTACAATGAGCAGTTCTTC.

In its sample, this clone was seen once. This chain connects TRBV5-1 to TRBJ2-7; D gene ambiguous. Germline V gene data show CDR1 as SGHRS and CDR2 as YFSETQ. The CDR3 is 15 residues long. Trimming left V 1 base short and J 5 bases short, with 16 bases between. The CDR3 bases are TGCGCCAGCAGCTTGACCAAGGGTGGGGTCGACGAGCAGTACTTC. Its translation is CASSLTKGGVDEQYF.

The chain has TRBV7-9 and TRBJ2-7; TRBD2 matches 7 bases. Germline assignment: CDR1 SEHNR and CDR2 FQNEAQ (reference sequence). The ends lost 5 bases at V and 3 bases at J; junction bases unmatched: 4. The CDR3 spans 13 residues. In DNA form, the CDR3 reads TGTGCCAGCAGCAGGGACTACCTCTACGAGCAGTACTTC. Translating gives CASSRDYLYEQYF.

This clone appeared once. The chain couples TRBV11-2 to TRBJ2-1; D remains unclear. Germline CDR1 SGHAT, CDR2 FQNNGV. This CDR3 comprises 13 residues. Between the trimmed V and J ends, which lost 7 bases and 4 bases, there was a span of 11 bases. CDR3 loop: CASMLGGYNEQFF. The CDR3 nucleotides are TGTGCCAGCATGTTAGGTGGGTACAATGAGCAGTTCTTC. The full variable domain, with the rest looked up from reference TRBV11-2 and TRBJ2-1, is EAGVAQSPRYKIIEKRQSVAFWCNPISGHATLYWYQQILGQGPKLLIQFQNNGVVDDSQLPKDRFSAERLKGVDSTLKIQPAKLEDSAVYLCASMLGGYNEQFFGPGTRLTVL.

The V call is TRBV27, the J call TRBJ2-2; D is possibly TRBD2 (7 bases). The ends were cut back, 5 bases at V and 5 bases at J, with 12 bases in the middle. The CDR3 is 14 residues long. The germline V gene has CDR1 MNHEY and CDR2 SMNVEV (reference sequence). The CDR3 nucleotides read TGTGCCAGCAGTCCAGGGGAGGGTACCGGGGAGCTGTTTTTT. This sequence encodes CASSPGEGTGELFF.

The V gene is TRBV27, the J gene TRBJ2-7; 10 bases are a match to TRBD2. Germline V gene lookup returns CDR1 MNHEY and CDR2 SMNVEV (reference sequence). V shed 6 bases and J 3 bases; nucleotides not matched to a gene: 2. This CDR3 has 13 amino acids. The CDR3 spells CASRLAGNYEQYF. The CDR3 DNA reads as TGTGCCAGCAGACTAGCGGGAAACTACGAGCAGTACTTC.

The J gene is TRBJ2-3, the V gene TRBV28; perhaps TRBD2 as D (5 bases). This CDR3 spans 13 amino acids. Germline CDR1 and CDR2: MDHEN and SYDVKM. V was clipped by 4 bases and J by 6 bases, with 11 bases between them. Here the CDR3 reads CASSSLDSDTQYF. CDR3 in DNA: TGTGCCAGCAGTTCCCTGGACTCCGATACGCAGTATTTT. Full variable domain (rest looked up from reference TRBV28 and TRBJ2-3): DVKVTQSSRYLVKRTGEKVFLECVQDMDHENMFWYRQDPGLGLRLIYFSYDVKMKEKGDIPEGYSVSREKKERFSLILESASTNQTSMYLCASSSLDSDTQYFGPGTRLTVL.

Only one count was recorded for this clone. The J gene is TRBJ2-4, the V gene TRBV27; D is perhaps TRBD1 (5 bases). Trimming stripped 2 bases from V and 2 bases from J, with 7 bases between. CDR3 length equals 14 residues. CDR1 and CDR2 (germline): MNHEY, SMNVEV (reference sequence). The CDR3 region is CASSLAGTKNIQYF. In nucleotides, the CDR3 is TGTGCCAGCAGTTTAGCAGGGACCAAAAACATTCAGTACTTC.

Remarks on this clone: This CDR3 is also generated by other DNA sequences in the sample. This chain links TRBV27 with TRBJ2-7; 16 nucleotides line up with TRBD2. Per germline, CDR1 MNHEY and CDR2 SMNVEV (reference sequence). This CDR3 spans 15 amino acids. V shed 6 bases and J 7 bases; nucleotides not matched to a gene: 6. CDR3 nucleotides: TGTGCCAGCAGCCCGGGGACTAGCGGGAGGGGAGAGCAGTACTTC. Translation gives CASSPGTSGRGEQYF.

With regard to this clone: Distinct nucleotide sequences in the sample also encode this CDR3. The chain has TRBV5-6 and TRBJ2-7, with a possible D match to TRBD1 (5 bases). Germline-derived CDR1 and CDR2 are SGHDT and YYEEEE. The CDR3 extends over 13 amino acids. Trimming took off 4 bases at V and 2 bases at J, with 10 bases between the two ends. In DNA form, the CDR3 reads TGTGCCAGCAGCCTAGGGGATACCTACGAGCAGTACTTC. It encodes CASSLGDTYEQYF.

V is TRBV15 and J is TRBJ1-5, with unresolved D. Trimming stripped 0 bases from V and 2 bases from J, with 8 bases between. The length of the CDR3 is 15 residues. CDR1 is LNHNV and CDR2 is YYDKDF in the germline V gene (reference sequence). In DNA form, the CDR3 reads TGTGCCACCAGCAGAGATCTTGGGGGCAATCAGCCCCAGCATTTT. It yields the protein CATSRDLGGNQPQHF.

The CDR3: CASSQDPGMNTEAFF. Here the CDR3 DNA reads TGTGCCAGCAGCCAAGACCCGGGGATGAACACTGAAGCTTTCTTT. This chain links TRBV4-2 with TRBJ1-1; D remains unclear. The CDR3 length is 15 residues. Trimming removed 0 bases at V and 0 bases at J, with 8 bases between. Per the germline V gene, CDR1 is LGHNA and CDR2 is YNFKEQ.

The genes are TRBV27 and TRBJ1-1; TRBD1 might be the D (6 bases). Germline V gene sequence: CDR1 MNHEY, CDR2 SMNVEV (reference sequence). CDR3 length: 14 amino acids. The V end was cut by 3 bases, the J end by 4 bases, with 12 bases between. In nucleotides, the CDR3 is TGTGCCAGCAGTTTCGGGGGGCTAAGCACTGAAGCTTTCTTT. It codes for CASSFGGLSTEAFF.